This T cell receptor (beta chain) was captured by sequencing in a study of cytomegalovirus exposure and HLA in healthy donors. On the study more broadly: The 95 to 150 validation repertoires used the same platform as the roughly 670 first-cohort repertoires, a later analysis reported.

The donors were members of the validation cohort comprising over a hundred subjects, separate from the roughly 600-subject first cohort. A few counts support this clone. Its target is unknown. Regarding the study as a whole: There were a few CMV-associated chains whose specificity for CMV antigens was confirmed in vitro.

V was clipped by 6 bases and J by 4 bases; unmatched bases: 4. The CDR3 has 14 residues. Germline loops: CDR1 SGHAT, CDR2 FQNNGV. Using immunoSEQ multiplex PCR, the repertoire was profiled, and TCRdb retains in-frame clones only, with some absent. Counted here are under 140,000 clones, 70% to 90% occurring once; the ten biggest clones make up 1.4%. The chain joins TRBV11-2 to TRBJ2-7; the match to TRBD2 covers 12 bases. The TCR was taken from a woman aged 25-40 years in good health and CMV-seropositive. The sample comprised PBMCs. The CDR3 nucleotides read TGTGCCAGCAGGCTAGCGGGAGGGCCGTACGAGCAGTACTTC. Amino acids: CASRLAGGPYEQYF.